Described below is a single T cell receptor (beta chain) sequence and its context. Its specificity is not known. The same CDR3 is also encoded by other DNA sequences in this sample. The naive CD8 population came from CD45RO-negative cells selected for CCR7, without terminally differentiated effector memory CD45RA+ cells. This CDR3 region has 12 residues. Germline V lookup: CDR1 SGHNT, CDR2 YYREEE (reference sequence). The ends were cut back, 3 bases at V and 5 bases at J, with 7 bases in the middle. This sample was taken from a study of shared clonotypes between healthy human individuals. Study outcomes and limitations: Naive CD4 clonotypes overlapped across a few donors at roughly 5%. Enrolling few donors narrowed the genetic and exposure-history diversity that was represented.

Several immunoSEQ plates held equal portions of the genomic DNA taken from each subset. Generated by immunoSEQ multiplex PCR, the TCRdb table keeps only in-frame clones and is missing some. The table has 2 million to 2.5 million clones, under 95% seen once. The TCR sequence derives from a man aged 18-30 years in good health. Some clones in this sample may be carry-over from other donors' samples. The J gene is TRBJ2-3, the V gene TRBV5-4; no definite D call. Sequencing was carried out using naive CD8+ T cells from PBMCs. The CDR3 sequence: CASSSGGDTQYF. CDR3 DNA sequence: TGTGCCAGCAGCTCAGGTGGAGATACGCAGTATTTT.